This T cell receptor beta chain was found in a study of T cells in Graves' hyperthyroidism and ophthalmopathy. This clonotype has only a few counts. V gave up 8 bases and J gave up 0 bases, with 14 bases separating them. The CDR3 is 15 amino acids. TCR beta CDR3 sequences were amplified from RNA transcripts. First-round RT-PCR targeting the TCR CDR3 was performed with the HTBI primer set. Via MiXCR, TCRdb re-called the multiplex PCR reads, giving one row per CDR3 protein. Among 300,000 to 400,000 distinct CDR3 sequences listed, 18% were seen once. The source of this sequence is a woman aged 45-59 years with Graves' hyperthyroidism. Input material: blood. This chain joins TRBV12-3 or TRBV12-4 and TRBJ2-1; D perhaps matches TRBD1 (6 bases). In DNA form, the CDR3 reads TGTGCCAGCGGTCGCACAGGGAGCTCCTACAATGAGCAGTTCTTC. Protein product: CASGRTGSSYNEQFF.